The 26 T cell receptor beta chains below all came from one sample that was sequenced in a study of shared clonotypes between healthy human individuals. CD45RO-negative, CCR7-selected cells formed the naive CD8 fraction, which excluded terminally differentiated effector memory CD45RA+ cells. Clones were read by immunoSEQ multiplex PCR, and TCRdb kept only the in-frame ones, dropping some. The sample lists about 2.1 million clones; just over 90% were seen once. The sequenced material came from naive CD8+ T cells from PBMCs. All receptors derive from a man aged 18 to 30 in good health. Some clones in this sample may be carry-over from other donors' samples.

This clone was counted between two and nine times. The chain is built from TRBV19 and TRBJ1-1; the D is unclear. CDR1 and CDR2 (germline): LNHDA, SQIVND (reference sequence). The CDR3 has 16 amino acids. The V and J ends lost 1 base and 0 bases respectively, with 12 bases between them. The CDR3 region is CASSIVTPAMNTEAFF. DNA of the CDR3: TGTGCCAGTAGTATAGTGACCCCAGCCATGAACACTGAAGCTTTCTTT.

The chain employs TRBV10-2 and TRBJ2-7; D gene uncertain. CDR1 and CDR2 from the germline V gene are WSHSY and SAAADI. V was shortened by 4 bases and J by 1 base, with 8 bases between the two germline ends. This CDR3 has 13 residues. The CDR3 reads CASSASPSYEQYF. The CDR3 region has the DNA TGCGCCAGCAGTGCCTCACCATCCTACGAGCAGTACTTC.

This clone was counted a few times. Distinct nucleotide sequences in the sample also encode this CDR3. V is TRBV7-3 and J is TRBJ1-5, with a tentative D call TRBD1 (6 bases). The CDR3 has 15 amino acids. Deletions cut 1 base from V and 7 bases from J, with 14 bases between. CDR1 SGHTA and CDR2 FQGTGA come from the germline V gene. CDR3 region: CASSLIGGPNQPQHF. CDR3 coding DNA: TGTGCCAGCAGCTTAATTGGGGGGCCCAACCAGCCCCAGCATTTT.

The chain carries TRBV4-1 and TRBJ2-7, with 14 bases identical to TRBD2. J gave up 5 bases and V 0 bases, and 6 bases lay outside the gene matches. Germline assignment: CDR1 MGHRA and CDR2 YSYEKL. This CDR3 spans 17 amino acids. The DNA for the CDR3 is TGCGCCAGCAGCCAAGAGATCGGGACTAGCGGGAGCCACGAGCAGTACTTC. This codes for CASSQEIGTSGSHEQYF.

The chain links TRBV5-1 to TRBJ2-1; D is unclear. The CDR3 spans 16 residues. The germline CDR1 and CDR2 sequences are SGHRS and YFSETQ. Deletions cut 0 bases from V and 8 bases from J, with 18 bases between. The chain's CDR3 is CASSLEGPKGYDEQFF. As DNA, the CDR3 is TGCGCCAGCAGCTTGGAAGGCCCCAAAGGGTATGATGAGCAGTTCTTC.

This clone came up a few times. The genes are TRBV7-9 and TRBJ1-1, with D maybe TRBD1 (6 bases). The CDR3 loop spans 12 amino acids. Germline values: CDR1 SEHNR, CDR2 FQNEAQ (reference sequence). V lost 8 bases to trimming and J lost 3 bases, with 10 bases between them. CDR3: CASAGTYTEAFF. The DNA of the CDR3 is TGTGCCAGCGCGGGGACATACACTGAAGCTTTCTTT.

The rearrangement joins TRBV29-1 to TRBJ2-7; D gene uncertain. V dropped 6 bases and J dropped 3 bases, with 12 bases sitting between them. The CDR3 has 12 amino acids. Germline-derived CDR1 and CDR2 are SQVTM and ANQGSEA. As DNA, the CDR3 is TGCAGCGTCGAAACACTTTTCTACGAGCAGTACTTC. Amino acids: CSVETLFYEQYF.

The rearrangement joins TRBV28 to TRBJ1-5; tentative D call: TRBD1 (5 bases). Trimming removed 2 bases at V and 2 bases at J, with 25 bases between. Germline loops: CDR1 MDHEN, CDR2 SYDVKM. The CDR3 has 20 amino acids. The CDR3 sequence: CASSLGVLGGLRNGNQPQHF. CDR3 nucleotides: TGTGCCAGCAGTTTAGGTGTGTTGGGGGGACTGCGAAATGGCAATCAGCCCCAGCATTTT. The variable domain in full, with the rest retrieved from reference TRBV28 and TRBJ1-5, is DVKVTQSSRYLVKRTGEKVFLECVQDMDHENMFWYRQDPGLGLRLIYFSYDVKMKEKGDIPEGYSVSREKKERFSLILESASTNQTSMYLCASSLGVLGGLRNGNQPQHFGDGTRLSIL.

This clone was counted a single time. The chain uses TRBV27 and TRBJ2-1, with 10 bases matching TRBD2. CDR3 size: 15 residues. The V and J ends lost 8 bases and 8 bases, in that order; junction bases with no gene match: 12. The germline V gene encodes CDR1 MNHEY and CDR2 SMNVEV (reference sequence). The CDR3 DNA reads as TGTGCCAGCGTCTTAGCGGGAGGCAGCTATGATGAGCAGTTCTTC. Its protein product is CASVLAGGSYDEQFF.

The chain's CDR3 is CATSLDSYNEQFF. In nucleotides, the CDR3 is TGTGCCACCAGTCTAGACTCCTACAATGAGCAGTTCTTC. This chain connects TRBV15 to TRBJ2-1; D is unresolved. Trimming pared 6 bases from V and 0 bases from J, leaving 6 bases between. The CDR3 extends over 13 amino acids. Germline CDR1 and CDR2: LNHNV and YYDKDF (reference sequence).

V gene TRBV19 combines with J gene TRBJ1-5; TRBD1 matches at 7 bases. The CDR3 covers 15 residues. Germline trimming cut 5 bases from V and 2 bases from J; bases unmatched to any gene: 6. Germline V gene data show CDR1 as LNHDA and CDR2 as SQIVND (reference sequence). The CDR3 nucleotides are TGTGCCAGTAGTGTAAAACAGGGGCGCAATCAGCCCCAGCATTTT. It encodes CASSVKQGRNQPQHF.

The J gene is TRBJ2-7, the V gene TRBV28; TRBD1 matches at 9 bases. J gave up 6 bases and V 2 bases, and 5 bases lay outside the gene matches. The CDR3 has 14 amino acids. The V gene's germline CDR1 is MDHEN and CDR2 SYDVKM. The chain's CDR3 is CASSLPGQGREQYF. The DNA for the CDR3 is TGTGCCAGCAGTTTACCGGGACAGGGACGCGAGCAGTACTTC.

The CDR3 loop is CASRVIGEKLFF. The CDR3 bases are TGTGCTTCCAGGGTAATCGGTGAAAAACTGTTTTTT. The chain recombines TRBV6-1 with TRBJ1-4; TRBD1 is a possible D gene (5 bases). Germline CDR1 is MNHNS and CDR2 is SASEGT. The CDR3 covers 12 residues.

The chain carries TRBV19 and TRBJ2-2, with D possibly being TRBD2 (5 bases). The V gene lost 3 bases and the J gene lost 2 bases, with 13 bases spanning the gap. This CDR3 spans 16 amino acids. The germline gives CDR1 LNHDA, CDR2 SQIVND (reference sequence). The CDR3 region is CASSIPQRDNTGELFF. Written as DNA, the CDR3 is TGTGCCAGTAGTATTCCCCAACGGGATAACACCGGGGAGCTGTTTTTT.

The chain combines TRBV5-6 with TRBJ1-2, with D perhaps matching TRBD1 (5 bases). The ends were cut back, 2 bases at V and 6 bases at J, with 8 bases in the middle. Germline loops: CDR1 SGHDT, CDR2 YYEEEE. CDR3 size: 12 residues. CDR3 in amino acids: CASSFQGDGYTF. CDR3 DNA: TGTGCCAGCAGCTTCCAAGGGGATGGCTACACCTTC.

The rearrangement uses TRBV15 and TRBJ2-5, with D possibly TRBD2 on 6 matching bases. Germline loops: CDR1 LNHNV, CDR2 YYDKDF (reference sequence). V lost 3 bases and J 5 bases, leaving 16 bases between the germline ends. The CDR3 has 15 residues. CDR3 in DNA: TGTGCCACCAGCAGGGTAAGCGGGCCCAGGGAGACCCAGTACTTC. Amino acids: CATSRVSGPRETQYF.

J is TRBJ2-2 and V is TRBV18; TRBD2 is a possible D gene (6 bases). The CDR3 loop spans 15 amino acids. Trimming took off 1 base at V and 2 bases at J, with 8 bases between the two ends. The germline CDR1 and CDR2 sequences are KGHSH and LQKENI. The CDR3 loop reads CASSPQGTNTGELFF. The CDR3 DNA reads TGTGCCAGCTCACCACAGGGGACTAACACCGGGGAGCTGTTTTTT.

This CDR3 is CASSVGQGAVETQYF. In nucleotides, the CDR3 is TGTGCCAGCAGTGTCGGACAGGGGGCGGTGGAGACCCAGTACTTC. The genes are TRBV28 and TRBJ2-5, with 11 nucleotides matching TRBD1. The CDR3 spans 15 residues. Trimming removed 5 bases from V and 5 bases from J; junction bases left unmatched: 7. Germline V gives CDR1 MDHEN, CDR2 SYDVKM.

The chain recombines TRBV19 with TRBJ1-1, with D maybe TRBD1 (6 bases). V lost 4 bases and J lost 5, with 8 bases in between. The CDR3 has 12 residues. Germline lookup yields CDR1 LNHDA and CDR2 SQIVND (reference sequence). For the CDR3, the DNA is TGTGCCAGTAGTACCACAGGGACTGAAGCTTTCTTT. It codes for CASSTTGTEAFF.

This sequence joins TRBV10-3 and TRBJ2-1; 13 nucleotides line up with TRBD2. The V and J ends lost 4 bases and 1 base, in that order; junction bases with no gene match: 1. The CDR3 spans 16 residues. CDR1 and CDR2 (germline): ENHRY, SYGVKD. The CDR3 reads CAISGTSGRSYNEQFF. The CDR3 DNA sequence: TGTGCCATCAGTGGGACTAGCGGGAGATCCTACAATGAGCAGTTCTTC.

This chain connects TRBV7-9 to TRBJ2-2; TRBD1 agrees at 10 bases. The CDR3 totals 17 residues. The V gene's germline CDR1 is SEHNR and CDR2 FQNEAQ (reference sequence). The J segment lost 1 base and the V segment lost 5 bases, leaving 7 bases of the junction unmatched. The CDR3 spells CASSAGTGALNTGELFF. The DNA for the CDR3 is TGTGCCAGCAGCGCCGGGACAGGGGCCCTGAACACCGGGGAGCTGTTTTTT.

This chain links TRBV30 with TRBJ1-2; D is unresolved. This CDR3 has 10 residues. Germline V gene sequence: CDR1 GTSNPN, CDR2 SVGIG (reference sequence). CDR3 bases: TGTGCTTCGAAGGTTTATGGCTACACCTTC. It codes for CASKVYGYTF.

The DNA of the CDR3 is TGTGCCAGCAGCAAGACAGGGGCGAACACCGGGGAGCTGTTTTTT. As protein: CASSKTGANTGELFF. The gene calls are TRBV27 and TRBJ2-2, with 8 positions matching TRBD1. V shed 6 bases, J shed 0 bases, and the junction held 3 bases outside the gene matches. The CDR3 has 15 residues. Looked up from germline, CDR1 is MNHEY and CDR2 is SMNVEV (reference sequence).

This clone came up once. Other nucleotide sequences from this sample produce the same CDR3. The chain links TRBV9 to TRBJ2-7; TRBD2 is a possible D gene (6 bases). This CDR3 is 14 amino acids long. Germline CDR1 SGDLS, CDR2 YYNGEE. V dropped 0 bases and J dropped 2 bases, with 9 bases sitting between them. The CDR3 loop is CASSVGGATYEQYF. The CDR3 DNA reads as TGTGCCAGCAGCGTAGGCGGGGCAACCTACGAGCAGTACTTC.

This chain links TRBV5-1 with TRBJ2-3; TRBD2 matches at 10 bases. The CDR3 runs to 16 residues. The germline V gene has CDR1 SGHRS and CDR2 YFSETQ. V shed 4 bases, J shed 3 bases, and the junction held 8 bases outside the gene matches. In DNA form, the CDR3 reads TGCGCCAGCAGCCAACCAAAGCGGGAGGGGACAGATACGCAGTATTTT. Translation gives CASSQPKREGTDTQYF. Full variable domain (outside the CDR3, taken from reference TRBV5-1 and TRBJ2-3): KAGVTQTPRYLIKTRGQQVTLSCSPISGHRSVSWYQQTPGQGLQFLFEYFSETQRNKGNFPGRFSGRQFSNSRSEMNVSTLELGDSALYLCASSQPKREGTDTQYFGPGTRLTVL.

The J gene is TRBJ2-5, the V gene TRBV7-3; D is ambiguous. The V end was cut by 1 base, the J end by 1 base, with 4 bases between. Germline CDR1 reads SGHTA; CDR2 reads FQGTGA. The CDR3 spans 13 residues. The CDR3 region is CASSLKLQETQYF. The DNA of the CDR3 is TGTGCCAGCAGCTTAAAACTCCAAGAGACCCAGTACTTC.